Listed below are T cell receptor beta chains from one sample, sequenced in a study of OX40 agonist ivuxolimab in advanced cancers. Libraries were prepared by immunoSEQ multiplex PCR; TCRdb keeps only in-frame clonotypes and omits some of them. The sample records roughly 100,000 clones, about nine tenths being singletons. The starting material was CD4+ or CD8+ T cells sorted from blood, obtained in a trial of the OX40 agonist ivuxolimab. These receptors were taken from an adult with an advanced solid tumor such as melanoma, head and neck, liver or kidney cancer. The CDR3 runs from the conserved cysteine through the conserved F or W. A D gene is named only where the DNA matches it firmly. Not every row has a clone size; where given, it reads once, few, many or a size class.

D	J	V	size	CDR3	DNA
TRBD2	TRBJ2-7	TRBV7-2	NA	CASSGGGLIYEQYF	TGTGCCAGCAGCGGCGGGGGACTGATCTACGAGCAGTACTTC
NA	TRBJ2-5	TRBV4-3	NA	CASSLGLQETQYF	TGCGCCAGCAGCCTGGGCCTTCAAGAGACCCAGTACTTC
TRBD1	TRBJ1-1	TRBV10-3	NA	CAIRNRQGMNTEAFF	TGTGCCATCAGGAACCGACAGGGGATGAACACTGAAGCTTTCTTT
TRBD2	TRBJ2-1	TRBV4-2	few	CASSQQGLAGVYNEQFF	TGTGCCAGCAGCCAACAGGGCCTAGCGGGCGTATACAATGAGCAGTTCTTC
TRBD1	TRBJ1-2	TRBV6-1	NA	CASSGGVGRQGKYGYTF	TGTGCCAGCAGTGGGGGTGTGGGGAGACAGGGAAAGTATGGCTACACCTTC
TRBD2	TRBJ2-3	TRBV29-1	NA	CSVDELGLAGNTDTQYF	TGCAGCGTTGACGAACTGGGACTAGCGGGGAACACAGATACGCAGTATTTT
NA	TRBJ1-1	TRBV5-1	NA	CASSSGQPNTEAFF	TGCGCCAGCAGCTCCGGACAGCCAAACACTGAAGCTTTCTTT
NA	TRBJ2-2	TRBV14	NA	CASSQHSTGELFF	TGTGCCAGCAGCCAACATTCTACCGGGGAGCTGTTTTTT
NA	TRBJ2-5	TRBV18	NA	CASSPPGFSRETQYF	TGTGCCAGCTCACCACCGGGGTTCTCGAGGGAGACCCAGTACTTC
NA	TRBJ1-3	TRBV7-8	NA	CASSPGEPARSTIYF	TGTGCCAGCAGCCCCGGCGAGCCCGCTCGGAGCACCATATATTTT
TRBD1	TRBJ2-3	TRBV30	once	CAWVFRDRSTDTQYF	TGTGCCTGGGTCTTCCGGGACAGGAGCACAGATACGCAGTATTTT
NA	TRBJ2-7	TRBV29-1	NA	CSVEFSSPYEQYF	TGCAGCGTTGAATTCTCGTCCCCCTACGAGCAGTACTTC
NA	TRBJ1-2	TRBV6-5	NA	CASSQQESYGYTF	TGTGCCAGCAGCCAACAGGAGTCCTATGGCTACACCTTC
TRBD2	TRBJ2-1	TRBV19	few	CASSPPFYAGVGNEQFF	TGTGCCAGTAGTCCCCCCTTTTACGCGGGGGTAGGCAATGAGCAGTTCTTC
TRBD1	TRBJ1-2	TRBV27	NA	CASSASDRLGGYTF	TGTGCCAGCAGTGCCTCGGACAGGCTGGGTGGCTACACCTTC
NA	TRBJ1-1	TRBV10-2	NA	CASAQQNTEAFF	TGCGCCAGCGCCCAGCAGAACACTGAAGCTTTCTTT
NA	TRBJ1-6	TRBV6-6	once	CASSSPADRYNSPLHF	TGTGCCAGCAGCTCCCCCGCAGACAGGTATAATTCACCCCTCCACTTT
TRBD1	TRBJ2-5	TRBV7-8	NA	CASSLAQGASQETQYF	TGTGCCAGCAGCTTAGCGCAGGGGGCGTCCCAAGAGACCCAGTACTTC
NA	TRBJ1-1	TRBV19	NA	CASSIGAPMNTEAFF	TGTGCCAGTAGTATAGGGGCCCCAATGAACACTGAAGCTTTCTTT
NA	TRBJ1-4	TRBV18	NA	CASSPPTVEKLFF	TGTGCCAGCTCACCACCGACAGTTGAAAAACTGTTTTTT
NA	TRBJ2-5	TRBV5-1	NA	CASSPAPTGTLETQYF	TGCGCCAGCAGCCCGGCTCCCACCGGGACTTTGGAGACCCAGTACTTC
NA	TRBJ1-3	TRBV9	NA	CASSVGDTIYF	TGTGCCAGCAGCGTAGGAGACACCATATATTTT
NA	TRBJ2-3	TRBV14	NA	CASSWGAGTDTQYF	TGTGCCAGCAGCTGGGGGGCCGGCACAGATACGCAGTATTTT
NA	TRBJ1-4	TRBV6-5	NA	CASSYGADHNEKLFF	TGTGCCAGCAGTTACGGTGCGGACCATAATGAAAAACTGTTTTTT
TRBD1	TRBJ1-5	TRBV5-1	NA	CASSLEPGGDQPQHF	TGCGCCAGCAGCTTGGAACCAGGGGGCGATCAGCCCCAGCATTTT
NA	TRBJ2-4	TRBV10-1	once	CASSESQENIQYF	TGCGCCAGCAGTGAGTCGCAGGAAAACATTCAGTACTTC
NA	TRBJ1-2	TRBV7-2	NA	CASSPPRDTNSEGYTF	TGTGCCAGCAGCCCGCCCCGGGACACCAATAGCGAGGGCTACACCTTC
TRBD1	TRBJ2-5	TRBV4-2	NA	CASSQRTGQETQYF	TGTGCCAGCAGCCAGAGGACAGGCCAAGAGACCCAGTACTTC
NA	TRBJ1-1	TRBV9	NA	CASSKTAFF	TGTGCCAGCAGCAAAACCGCTTTCTTT
NA	TRBJ1-6	TRBV5-5	NA	CASSGSGSSYNSPLHF	TGTGCCAGCAGCGGCTCGGGGAGCTCCTATAATTCACCCCTCCACTTT
TRBD2	TRBJ2-3	TRBV5-1	NA	CASSPWTSVFTDTQYF	TGCGCCAGCAGCCCGTGGACTAGCGTCTTCACAGATACGCAGTATTTT
NA	TRBJ1-1	TRBV19	medium-sized	CADSGQANTEAFF	TGTGCCGACAGCGGGCAGGCGAACACTGAAGCTTTCTTT
NA	TRBJ1-6	TRBV30	NA	CAWTAYNSPLHF	TGTGCCTGGACAGCTTATAATTCACCCCTCCACTTT
NA	TRBJ2-1	TRBV5-1	few	CASSREGTGTYNEQFF	TGCGCCAGCAGCCGGGAGGGGACAGGGACTTACAATGAGCAGTTCTTC
TRBD1	TRBJ2-3	TRBV6-4	NA	CASSAQGQGTDTQYF	TGTGCCAGCAGTGCCCAGGGACAGGGCACAGATACGCAGTATTTT